This TCR beta chain was identified during a study of control samples from healthy donors and cancer patients. This clone was seen just once. CDR1 and CDR2 from the germline V gene are MGHRA and YSYEKL. The CDR3 has 15 residues. V lost 0 bases and J 4 bases, leaving 12 bases between the germline ends. Here immunoSEQ multiplex PCR was the method, and the copy in TCRdb shows in-frame clones only, minus some. The repertoire consists of about 55,000 clones, with approximately 94% occurring once and the leading ten covering approximately 0.99%. The V and J genes are TRBV4-1 and TRBJ1-2; no clear D gene. This receptor was identified in a young woman in good health. The sample was blood. CDR3 sequence: CASSQDLGQTYGYTF. CDR3 sequence (DNA): TGCGCCAGCAGCCAAGATCTAGGCCAGACCTATGGCTACACCTTC.